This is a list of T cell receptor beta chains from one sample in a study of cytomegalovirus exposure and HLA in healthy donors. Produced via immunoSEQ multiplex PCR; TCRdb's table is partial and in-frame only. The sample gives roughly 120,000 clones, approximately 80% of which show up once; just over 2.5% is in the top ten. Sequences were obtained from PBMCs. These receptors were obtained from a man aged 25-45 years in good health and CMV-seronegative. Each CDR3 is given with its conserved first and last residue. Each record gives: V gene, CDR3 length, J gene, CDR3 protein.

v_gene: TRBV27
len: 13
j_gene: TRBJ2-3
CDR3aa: CASRVAGTDTQYF

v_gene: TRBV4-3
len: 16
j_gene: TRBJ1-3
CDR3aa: CASSQDLGQSGNTIYF

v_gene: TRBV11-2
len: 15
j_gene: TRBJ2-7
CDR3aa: CASSLEASGSYEQYF

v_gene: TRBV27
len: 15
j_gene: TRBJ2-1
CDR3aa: CASSLGTSGRGEQFF

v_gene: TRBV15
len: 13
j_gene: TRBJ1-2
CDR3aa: CATSRDADSEDTF

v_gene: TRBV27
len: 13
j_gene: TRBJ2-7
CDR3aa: CASSFSGGREQYF

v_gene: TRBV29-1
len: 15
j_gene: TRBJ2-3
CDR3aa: CSGELAGGFLDTQYF

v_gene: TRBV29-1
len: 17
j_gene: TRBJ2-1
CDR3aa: CSVEVRSPSGRVRAQFF

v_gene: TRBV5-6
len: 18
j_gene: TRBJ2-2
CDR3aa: CASSSGTSGTPNTGELFF

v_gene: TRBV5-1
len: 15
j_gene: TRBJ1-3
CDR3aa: CASSLDRGLGNTIYF

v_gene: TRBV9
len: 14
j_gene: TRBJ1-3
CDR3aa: CASSKQGSGNTIYF